This record concerns one T cell receptor (beta chain) sequence. Its antigen remains unknown. The junction had 2 bases not matched to a gene; V was cut back by 6 bases and J by 2 bases. The CDR3 is made up of 14 amino acids. CDR1 and CDR2 from the germline V gene are MNHNS and SASEGT. This entry is derived from a study of shared clonotypes between healthy human individuals. General study results and limits: An anticipated effect of sequencing depth on clonotype sharing among donors was recognized.

It was across several immunoSEQ plates that each subset's genomic DNA was evenly split. Sequenced by immunoSEQ multiplex PCR; TCRdb stores in-frame clones only, minus some. The data show 2 million to 2.5 million clones, with more than 80% seen just once and 0.35% to 0.45% held by the top ten. This chain joins TRBV6-1 and TRBJ2-1, with TRBD1 matching over 9 bases. This TCR was sampled from a man between 18 and 29 years old in good health. Some clones in this sample may be carry-over from other donors' samples. The sequencing input was naive CD4+ T cells from PBMCs. Subset: CD45RA+ positively selected. CDR3 DNA: TGTGCCAGCAGGGGACAGGGAACCTACAATGAGCAGTTCTTC. This sequence encodes CASRGQGTYNEQFF.